These T cell receptor beta chains were read from a single sample in a study of T cells in Graves' hyperthyroidism and ophthalmopathy. Using its own MiXCR run on the multiplex PCR reads, TCRdb lists one record per CDR3 protein. The sample comprises fewer than 250,000 distinct CDR3 sequences, 17% of which are singletons, and approximately 46% rests with the top ten. The sample comprised blood. The receptors here all came from a man aged 50 or older with Graves' hyperthyroidism. CDR3s include the opening cysteine and the closing phenylalanine or tryptophan. A D gene is named only where the DNA matches it firmly. The size of a clone is reported for some rows only, either as once, few or many, or as a class for expanded clones.

many	TRBV7-9	TRBD2	TRBJ2-3	TGTGCCAGCAGGCCCGATAGCGGGGGGCGATCTAGCACAGATACGCAGTATTTT	CASRPDSGGRSSTDTQYF
few	TRBV3-1	TRBD2	TRBJ2-1	TGTGCCAGCAGCACCGGGACTAGCGGGAGGCACAGGGACAATGAGCAGTTCTTC	CASSTGTSGRHRDNEQFF
many	TRBV2	TRBD2	TRBJ2-7	TGTGCCAGCAGTACAGGACTAGCCGGCGAGCAGTACTTC	CASSTGLAGEQYF
many	TRBV20-1	.	TRBJ2-5	TGCAGTGCTAGGAGGGTTAGACTGGGGACCCAGTACTTC	CSARRVRLGTQYF
many	TRBV7-2	.	TRBJ2-1	TGTGCCAGCAGCTTAGTATCGGATTCCTACAATGAGCAGTTCTTC	CASSLVSDSYNEQFF
.	TRBV11-3	TRBD1	TRBJ2-2	TGTGCCAGCAGCTCGGACAGGACTAACACCGGGGAGCTGTTTTTT	CASSSDRTNTGELFF
many	TRBV2	TRBD2	TRBJ2-1	TGTGCCAGCAGTGATCCTAGCGGGCCTTACAATGAGCAGTTCTTC	CASSDPSGPYNEQFF
many	TRBV5-1	TRBD1	TRBJ1-2	TGCGCCAGCAGACCCGGACAGGGGGTATATGGCTACACCTTC	CASRPGQGVYGYTF
.	TRBV11-2	TRBD1	TRBJ2-7	TGTGCCAGCAGCTCGGGACAGGGGGCGGGAGAGTACGAGCAGTACTTC	CASSSGQGAGEYEQYF
many	TRBV7-3	TRBD1	TRBJ2-1	TGTGCCAGCAGTTTACAGGGGGCGGGTGAGCAGTTCTTC	CASSLQGAGEQFF
many	TRBV28	TRBD2	TRBJ2-2	TGTGCCAGCAGTTTATCCCCTGCGGGAGGGTACACCGGGGAGCTGTTTTTT	CASSLSPAGGYTGELFF
many	TRBV12-3/TRBV12-4	TRBD1	TRBJ2-1	TGTGCCAGCAGTTTAGTGGCAGGGGGTAATGAGCAGTTCTTC	CASSLVAGGNEQFF
many	TRBV5-1	TRBD2	TRBJ2-2	TGCGCCAGCAGCTTGGTTCGGGGACTAGCGGGAAGTACCGGGGAGCTGTTTTTT	CASSLVRGLAGSTGELFF
.	TRBV7-9	TRBD2	TRBJ2-2	TGTGCCAGCAGCAGCGAGGCTAGCGGGAACACCGGGGAGCTGCTTTTT	CASSSEASGNTGELLF
many	TRBV28	.	TRBJ2-1	TGTGCCAGCAGTAAACTGACCAGCTTCTACAATGAGCAGTTCTTC	CASSKLTSFYNEQFF
.	TRBV4-1	TRBD2	TRBJ2-1	TGTGCCAGCAGCCAAGCACTAGCGGGCTCATCCCGGTTCTTC	CASSQALAGSSRFF